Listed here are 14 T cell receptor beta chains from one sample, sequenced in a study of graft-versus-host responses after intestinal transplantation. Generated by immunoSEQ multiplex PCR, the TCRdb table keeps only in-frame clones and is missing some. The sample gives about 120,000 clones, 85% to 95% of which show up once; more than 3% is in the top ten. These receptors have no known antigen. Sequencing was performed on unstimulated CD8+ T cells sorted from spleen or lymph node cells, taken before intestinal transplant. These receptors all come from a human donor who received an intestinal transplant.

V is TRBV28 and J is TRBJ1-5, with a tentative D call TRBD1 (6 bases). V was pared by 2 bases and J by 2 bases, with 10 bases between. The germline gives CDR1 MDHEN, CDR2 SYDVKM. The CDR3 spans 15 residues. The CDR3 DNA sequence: TGTGCCAGCAGTTTACTCCGACAGGGCAATCAGCCCCAGCATTTT. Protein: CASSLLRQGNQPQHF.

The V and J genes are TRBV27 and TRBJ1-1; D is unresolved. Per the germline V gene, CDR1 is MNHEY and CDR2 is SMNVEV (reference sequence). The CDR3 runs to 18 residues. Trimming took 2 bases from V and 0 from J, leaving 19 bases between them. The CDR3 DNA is TGTGCCAGCAGTTTAGTTACCCCTGGCCTTGGAATGAACACTGAAGCTTTCTTT. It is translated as CASSLVTPGLGMNTEAFF.

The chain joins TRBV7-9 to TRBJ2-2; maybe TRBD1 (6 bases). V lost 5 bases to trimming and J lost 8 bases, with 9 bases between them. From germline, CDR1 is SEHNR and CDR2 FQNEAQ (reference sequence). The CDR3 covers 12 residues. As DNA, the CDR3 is TGTGCCAGCAGCCATACAGGGGGGGAGCTGTTTTTT. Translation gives CASSHTGGELFF.

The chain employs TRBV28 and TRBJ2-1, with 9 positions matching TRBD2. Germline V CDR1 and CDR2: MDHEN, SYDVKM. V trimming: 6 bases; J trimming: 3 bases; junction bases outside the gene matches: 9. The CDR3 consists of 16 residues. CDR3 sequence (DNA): TGTGCCAGCAGCCTAGTAACTAGCGGGTACTACAATGAGCAGTTCTTC. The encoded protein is CASSLVTSGYYNEQFF.

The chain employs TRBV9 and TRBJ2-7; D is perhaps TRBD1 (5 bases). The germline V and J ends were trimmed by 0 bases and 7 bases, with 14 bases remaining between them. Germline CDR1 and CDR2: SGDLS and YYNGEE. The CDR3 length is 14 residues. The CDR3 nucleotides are TGTGCCAGCAGCGTAGTCATAGGGGCTCGGGAGCAGTACTTC. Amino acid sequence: CASSVVIGAREQYF.

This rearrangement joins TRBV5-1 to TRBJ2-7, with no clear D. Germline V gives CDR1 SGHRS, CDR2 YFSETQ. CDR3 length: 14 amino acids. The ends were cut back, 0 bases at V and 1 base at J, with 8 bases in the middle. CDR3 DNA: TGCGCCAGCAGCTTGGTAGGCTGGTCCTACGAGCAGTACTTC. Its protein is CASSLVGWSYEQYF.

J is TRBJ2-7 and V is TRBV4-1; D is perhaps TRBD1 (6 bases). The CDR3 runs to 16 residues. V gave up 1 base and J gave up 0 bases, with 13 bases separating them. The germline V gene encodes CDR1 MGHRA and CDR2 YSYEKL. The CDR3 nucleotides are TGCGCCAGCAGCCAAGCACACAGGGAGAGCTCCTACGAGCAGTACTTC. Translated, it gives CASSQAHRESSYEQYF.

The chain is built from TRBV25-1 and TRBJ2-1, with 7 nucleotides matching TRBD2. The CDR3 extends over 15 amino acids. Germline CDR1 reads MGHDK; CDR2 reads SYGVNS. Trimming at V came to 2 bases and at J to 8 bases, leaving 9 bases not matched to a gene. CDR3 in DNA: TGTGCCAGCAGTGAACTAGCGGCGGCGGGGTATGAGCAGTTCTTC. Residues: CASSELAAAGYEQFF. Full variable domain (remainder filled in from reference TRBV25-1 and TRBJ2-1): EADIYQTPRYLVIGTGKKITLECSQTMGHDKMYWYQQDPGMELHLIHYSYGVNSTEKGDLSSESTVSRIRTEHFPLTLESARPSHTSQYLCASSELAAAGYEQFFGPGTRLTVL.

The DNA of the CDR3 is TGTGCCAGTAGTCTCGCGGGCATATCCTACAATGAGCAGTTCTTC. Translated: CASSLAGISYNEQFF. The V gene is TRBV19, the J gene TRBJ2-1; D may be TRBD2 (5 bases). CDR3 length: 15 amino acids. Trimming took off 5 bases at V and 1 base at J, with 12 bases between the two ends. Per the germline V gene, CDR1 is LNHDA and CDR2 is SQIVND (reference sequence). Based on the CDR3 plus reference TRBV19 and TRBJ2-1, the full variable domain is DGGITQSPKYLFRKEGQNVTLSCEQNLNHDAMYWYRQDPGQGLRLIYYSQIVNDFQKGDIAEGYSVSREKKESFPLTVTSAQKNPTAFYLCASSLAGISYNEQFFGPGTRLTVL.

The DNA of the CDR3 is TGTGCCAGTAGTATGGGGGATGAGCAGTTCTTC. As protein: CASSMGDEQFF. The chain uses TRBV19 and TRBJ2-1, with D perhaps matching TRBD1 or TRBD2 (5 bases each). Trimming took 3 bases from V and 8 from J, leaving 5 bases between them. Germline loops: CDR1 LNHDA, CDR2 SQIVND (reference sequence). CDR3 size: 11 residues.

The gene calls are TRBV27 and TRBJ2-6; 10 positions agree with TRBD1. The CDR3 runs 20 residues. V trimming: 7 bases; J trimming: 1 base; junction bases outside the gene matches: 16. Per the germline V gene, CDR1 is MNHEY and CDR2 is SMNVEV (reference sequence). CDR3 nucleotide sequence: TGTGCCAGCAAATCCATCCGCTCCGGGACAGGGGCATCTGGGGCCAACGTCCTGACTTTC. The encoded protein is CASKSIRSGTGASGANVLTF.

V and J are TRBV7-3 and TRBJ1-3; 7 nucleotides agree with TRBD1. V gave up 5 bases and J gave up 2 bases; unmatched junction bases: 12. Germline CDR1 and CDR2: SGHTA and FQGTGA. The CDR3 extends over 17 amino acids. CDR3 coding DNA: TGTGCCAGCAGCCGCCCCAGAATTACAGGGGCTGGAAACACCATATATTTT. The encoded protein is CASSRPRITGAGNTIYF. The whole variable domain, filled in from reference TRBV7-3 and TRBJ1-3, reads GAGVSQTPSNKVTEKGKYVELRCDPISGHTALYWYRQSLGQGPEFLIYFQGTGAADDSGLPNDRFFAVRPEGSVSTLKIQRTERGDSAVYLCASSRPRITGAGNTIYFGEGSWLTVV.

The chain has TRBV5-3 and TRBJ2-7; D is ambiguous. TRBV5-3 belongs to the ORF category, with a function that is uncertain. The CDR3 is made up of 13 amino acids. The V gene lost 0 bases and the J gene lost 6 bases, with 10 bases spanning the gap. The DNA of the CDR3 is TGTGCCAGAAGCTTGGTAAGGCGACCCGAGCAGTACTTC. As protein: CARSLVRRPEQYF.

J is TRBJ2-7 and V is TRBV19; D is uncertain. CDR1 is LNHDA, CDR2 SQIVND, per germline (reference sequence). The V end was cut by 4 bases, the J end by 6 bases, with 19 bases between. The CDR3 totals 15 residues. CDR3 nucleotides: TGTGCCAGTAGTAAGTTGGAAGTCGGGCCACCCGAGCAGTACTTC. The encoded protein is CASSKLEVGPPEQYF.